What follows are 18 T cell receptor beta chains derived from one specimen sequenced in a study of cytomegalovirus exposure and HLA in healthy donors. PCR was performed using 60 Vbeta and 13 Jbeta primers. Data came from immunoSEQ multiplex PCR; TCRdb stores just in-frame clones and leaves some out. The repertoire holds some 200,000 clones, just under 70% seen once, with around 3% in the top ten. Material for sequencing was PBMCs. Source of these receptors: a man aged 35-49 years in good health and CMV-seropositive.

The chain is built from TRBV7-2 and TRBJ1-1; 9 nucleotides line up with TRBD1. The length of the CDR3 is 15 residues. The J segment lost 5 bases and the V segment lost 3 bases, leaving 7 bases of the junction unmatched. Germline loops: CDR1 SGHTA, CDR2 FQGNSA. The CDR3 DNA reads TGTGCCAGCAGCTTCTGGACAGGGGCGGCAACTGAAGCTTTCTTT. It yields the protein CASSFWTGAATEAFF.

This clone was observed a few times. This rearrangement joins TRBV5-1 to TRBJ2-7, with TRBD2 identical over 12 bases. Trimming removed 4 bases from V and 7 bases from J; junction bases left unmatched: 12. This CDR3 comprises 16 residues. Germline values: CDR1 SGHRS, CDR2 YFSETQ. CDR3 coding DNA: TGCGCCAGCAGCCCGACTAGCGGGGGCCCTTTGGGAGAGCAGTACTTC. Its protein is CASSPTSGGPLGEQYF.

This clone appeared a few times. DNA for the CDR3: TGTGCCAGCAGCTTAGCCCGGCCAGGGGGCGGAAATGACGAGCAGTACTTC. Protein: CASSLARPGGGNDEQYF. V is TRBV7-2 and J is TRBJ2-7; 8 positions match TRBD1. V dropped 0 bases and J dropped 5; count of bases not matched to a gene: 12. The CDR3 spans 17 residues. The germline V gene encodes CDR1 SGHTA and CDR2 FQGNSA.

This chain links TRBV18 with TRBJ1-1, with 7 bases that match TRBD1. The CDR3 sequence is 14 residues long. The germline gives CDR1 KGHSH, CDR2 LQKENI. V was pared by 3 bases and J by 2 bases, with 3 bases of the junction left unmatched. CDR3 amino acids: CASSPGQPNTEAFF. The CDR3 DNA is TGTGCCAGCTCACCGGGACAGCCCAACACTGAAGCTTTCTTT.

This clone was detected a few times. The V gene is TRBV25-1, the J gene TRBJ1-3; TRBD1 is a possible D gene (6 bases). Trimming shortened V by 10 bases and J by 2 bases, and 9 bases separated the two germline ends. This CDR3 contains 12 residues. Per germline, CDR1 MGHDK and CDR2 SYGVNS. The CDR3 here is CATRGAGNTIYF. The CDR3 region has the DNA TGTGCCACCAGGGGAGCTGGAAACACCATATATTTT.

Here the CDR3 DNA reads TGCGCCAGCAGCTCGTTCTCCCAGCGGGGGGGCCCGGCCGGGGAGCTGTTTTTT. Protein: CASSSFSQRGGPAGELFF. The chain links TRBV5-1 to TRBJ2-2, with TRBD2 matching over 10 bases. The CDR3 is 18 residues long. Trimming cost V 3 bases and J 6 bases; bases outside gene matches: 14. CDR1 is SGHRS, CDR2 YFSETQ, per germline.

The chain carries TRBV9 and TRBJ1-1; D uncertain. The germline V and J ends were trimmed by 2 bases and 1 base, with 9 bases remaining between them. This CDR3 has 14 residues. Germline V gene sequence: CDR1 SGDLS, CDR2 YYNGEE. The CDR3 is CASSVLATNTEAFF. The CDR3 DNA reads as TGTGCCAGCAGCGTCTTAGCTACGAACACTGAAGCTTTCTTT. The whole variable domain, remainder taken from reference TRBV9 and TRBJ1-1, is DSGVTQTPKHLITATGQRVTLRCSPRSGDLSVYWYQQSLDQGLQFLIQYYNGEERAKGNILERFSAQQFPDLHSELNLSSLELGDSALYFCASSVLATNTEAFFGQGTRLTVV.

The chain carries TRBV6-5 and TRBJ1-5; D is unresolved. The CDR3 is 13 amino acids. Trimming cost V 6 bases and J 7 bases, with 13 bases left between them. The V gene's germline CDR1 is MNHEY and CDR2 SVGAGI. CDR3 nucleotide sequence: TGTGCCAGCAGAGATCCGCGGGGACAGCCCCAGCATTTT. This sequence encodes CASRDPRGQPQHF.

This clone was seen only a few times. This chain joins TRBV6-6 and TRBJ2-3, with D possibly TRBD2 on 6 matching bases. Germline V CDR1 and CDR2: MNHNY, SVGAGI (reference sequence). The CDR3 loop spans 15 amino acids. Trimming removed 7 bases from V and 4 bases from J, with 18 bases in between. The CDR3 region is CASIPRRVGPDTQYF. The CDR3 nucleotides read TGTGCCAGCATCCCGCGGAGGGTGGGCCCAGATACGCAGTATTTT.

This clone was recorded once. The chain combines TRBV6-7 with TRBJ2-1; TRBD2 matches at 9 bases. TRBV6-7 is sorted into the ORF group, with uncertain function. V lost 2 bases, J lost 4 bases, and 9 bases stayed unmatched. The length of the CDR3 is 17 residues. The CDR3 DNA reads TGTGCCAGCAGTTACGAGTCGAGCGGGGGGCCATACAATGAGCAGTTCTTC. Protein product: CASSYESSGGPYNEQFF.

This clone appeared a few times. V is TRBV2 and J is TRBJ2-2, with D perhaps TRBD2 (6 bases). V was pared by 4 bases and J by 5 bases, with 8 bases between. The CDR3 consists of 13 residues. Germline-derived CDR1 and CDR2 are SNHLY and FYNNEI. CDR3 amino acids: CASSVGGTGELFF. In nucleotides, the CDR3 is TGTGCCAGCAGTGTGGGGGGTACCGGGGAGCTGTTTTTT.

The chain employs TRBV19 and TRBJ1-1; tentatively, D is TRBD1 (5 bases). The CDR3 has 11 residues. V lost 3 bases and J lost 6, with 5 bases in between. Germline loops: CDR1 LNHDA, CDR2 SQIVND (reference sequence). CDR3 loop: CASSMGPEAFF. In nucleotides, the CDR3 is TGTGCCAGTAGTATGGGGCCTGAAGCTTTCTTT.

DNA for the CDR3: TGTGCCAGCAGCCCCTGGACAGCAACTAATGAAAAACTGTTTTTT. Its protein product is CASSPWTATNEKLFF. V is TRBV7-9 and J is TRBJ1-4; perhaps TRBD1 as D (6 bases). Trimming took 5 bases from V and 0 from J, leaving 10 bases between them. Germline values: CDR1 SEHNR, CDR2 FQNEAQ (reference sequence). The CDR3 loop spans 15 amino acids.

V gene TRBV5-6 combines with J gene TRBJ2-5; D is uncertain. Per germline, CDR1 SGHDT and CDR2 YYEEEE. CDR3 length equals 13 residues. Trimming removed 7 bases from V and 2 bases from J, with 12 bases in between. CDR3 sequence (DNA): TGTGCCAGCGTCTACTCTTTACAAGAGACCCAGTACTTC. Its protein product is CASVYSLQETQYF.

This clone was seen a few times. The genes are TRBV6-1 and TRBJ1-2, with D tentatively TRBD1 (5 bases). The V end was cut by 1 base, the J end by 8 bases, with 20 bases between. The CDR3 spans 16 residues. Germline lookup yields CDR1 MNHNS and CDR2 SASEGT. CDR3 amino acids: CASSEGFGGRVEGYTF. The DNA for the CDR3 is TGTGCCAGCAGTGAAGGTTTCGGGGGTAGGGTGGAAGGCTACACCTTC.

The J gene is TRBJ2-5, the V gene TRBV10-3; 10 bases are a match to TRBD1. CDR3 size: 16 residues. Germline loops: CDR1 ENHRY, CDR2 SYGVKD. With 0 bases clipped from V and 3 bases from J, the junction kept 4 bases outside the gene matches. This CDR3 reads CAISESTGQGKETQYF. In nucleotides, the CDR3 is TGTGCCATCAGTGAGTCTACGGGACAGGGGAAAGAGACCCAGTACTTC.

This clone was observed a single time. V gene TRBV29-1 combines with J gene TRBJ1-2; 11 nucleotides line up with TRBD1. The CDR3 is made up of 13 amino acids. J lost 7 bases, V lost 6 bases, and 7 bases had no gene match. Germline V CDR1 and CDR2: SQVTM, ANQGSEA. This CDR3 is CSVSTGTGGGYTF. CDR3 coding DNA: TGCAGCGTGTCCACCGGGACAGGGGGTGGCTACACCTTC.

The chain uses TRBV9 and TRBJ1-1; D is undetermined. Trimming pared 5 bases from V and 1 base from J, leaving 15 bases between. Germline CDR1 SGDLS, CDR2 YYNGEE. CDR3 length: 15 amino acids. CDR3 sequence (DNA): TGTGCCAGCAGAGAAGACGGACGGGGGAACACTGAAGCTTTCTTT. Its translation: CASREDGRGNTEAFF.